This passage covers 11 T cell receptor beta chains from one sample sequenced in a study of shared clonotypes between healthy human individuals. The protocol was immunoSEQ multiplex PCR, while the TCRdb copy is restricted to in-frame clones and leaves out a portion. The sample yields a few million clones, around 90% seen once. Sample: naive CD4+ T cells from PBMCs. Subset of the sample: CD45RA+ positively selected. These TCRs come from a man aged 18 to 29 in good health. Some clones in this sample may be carry-over from other donors' samples.

This rearrangement joins TRBV9 to TRBJ2-1; 14 positions match TRBD2. The V segment lost 4 bases and the J segment 9 bases; nucleotides outside the gene matches: 6. The germline gives CDR1 SGDLS, CDR2 YYNGEE. This CDR3 has 15 residues. The CDR3 nucleotides are TGTGCCAGCAGCACGGGACTAGCGGGAGTGGGTGAGCAGTTCTTC. Its protein is CASSTGLAGVGEQFF.

V gene TRBV15 combines with J gene TRBJ2-5; 8 positions match TRBD1. The CDR3 is made up of 15 amino acids. Per the germline V gene, CDR1 is LNHNV and CDR2 is YYDKDF (reference sequence). The J segment lost 4 bases and the V segment lost 3 bases, leaving 7 bases of the junction unmatched. The CDR3 region has the DNA TGTGCCACCAGCAGTCGAACAGGGGGTGTAGAGACCCAGTACTTC. Protein product: CATSSRTGGVETQYF.

The rearrangement links TRBV12-5 to TRBJ2-1; 10 nucleotides agree with TRBD2. V dropped 4 bases and J dropped 7; count of bases not matched to a gene: 1. From germline, CDR1 is LGHNT and CDR2 FRNRAP. This CDR3 has 13 amino acids. Here the CDR3 DNA reads TGTGCTAGTGGTTCTAGCGGGAGAAATGAGCAGTTCTTC. Protein sequence: CASGSSGRNEQFF. The full variable domain, completed using reference TRBV12-5 and TRBJ2-1, is DARVTQTPRHKVTEMGQEVTMRCQPILGHNTVFWYRQTMMQGLELLAYFRNRAPLDDSGMPKDRFSAEMPDATLATLKIQPSEPRDSAVYFCASGSSGRNEQFFGPGTRLTVL.

Regarding this clone: Different DNA sequences within this sample yield the same CDR3. The genes are TRBV10-3 and TRBJ1-1; D is ambiguous. CDR1 ENHRY and CDR2 SYGVKD come from the germline V gene. The ends were cut back, 4 bases at V and 5 bases at J, with 5 bases in the middle. This CDR3 region has 11 residues. CDR3 DNA: TGTGCCATCAGTGGAGGGACTGAAGCTTTCTTT. As protein: CAISGGTEAFF.

The DNA of the CDR3 is TGCGCCAGCAGGGAGACTATAGCGTATGAGCAGTTCTTC. Translating it yields CASRETIAYEQFF. V is TRBV5-1 and J is TRBJ2-1; TRBD2 is a possible D gene (5 bases). Germline values: CDR1 SGHRS, CDR2 YFSETQ. Trimming cost V 5 bases and J 8 bases, with 14 bases left between them. The CDR3 has 13 residues.

This chain joins TRBV5-1 and TRBJ2-3, with 7 bases identical to TRBD2. The germline V gene has CDR1 SGHRS and CDR2 YFSETQ. V shed 4 bases, J shed 1 base, and the junction held 9 bases outside the gene matches. This CDR3 is 16 amino acids long. This CDR3 reads CASSPAGSGGTDTQYF. CDR3 nucleotides: TGCGCCAGCAGCCCGGCGGGGAGCGGGGGCACAGATACGCAGTATTTT.

The chain joins TRBV5-1 to TRBJ2-3; 7 nucleotides align to TRBD2. Germline V gene lookup returns CDR1 SGHRS and CDR2 YFSETQ. The CDR3 runs to 15 residues. V lost 7 bases and J lost 0; bases outside the gene matches: 8. The CDR3 region is CASRFDSGSTDTQYF. CDR3 sequence (DNA): TGCGCCAGCCGATTTGATAGCGGGAGCACAGATACGCAGTATTTT.

The V call is TRBV28, the J call TRBJ2-2, with D maybe TRBD2 (5 bases). Germline V gene lookup returns CDR1 MDHEN and CDR2 SYDVKM. The V end was cut by 4 bases, the J end by 4 bases, with 22 bases between. The CDR3 totals 18 residues. The CDR3 coding sequence is TGTGCCAGCAGTTCCCGAACGGGGTACCTCCGTGCCACCGGGGAGCTGTTTTTT. It yields the protein CASSSRTGYLRATGELFF. Supplemented by reference TRBV28 and TRBJ2-2, the full variable domain reads DVKVTQSSRYLVKRTGEKVFLECVQDMDHENMFWYRQDPGLGLRLIYFSYDVKMKEKGDIPEGYSVSREKKERFSLILESASTNQTSMYLCASSSRTGYLRATGELFFGEGSRLTVL.

V is TRBV29-1 and J is TRBJ2-7, with 8 bases aligning to TRBD1. Looked up from germline, CDR1 is SQVTM and CDR2 is ANQGSEA. V gave up 6 bases and J gave up 2 bases; unmatched junction bases: 6. The CDR3 has 13 amino acids. The CDR3 DNA follows: TGCAGCGTCGGACAGGGCCCCACCTACGAGCAGTACTTC. Translation gives CSVGQGPTYEQYF.

The J gene is TRBJ2-3, the V gene TRBV13, with 8 bases that match TRBD2. Germline V gene sequence: CDR1 PRHDT, CDR2 FYEKMQ (reference sequence). V trimming: 5 bases; J trimming: 4 bases; junction bases outside the gene matches: 11. The CDR3 spans 16 residues. The CDR3 DNA reads TGTGCCAGCAGCACACTAAGCGGGAGAGACCCAGATACGCAGTATTTT. This encodes CASSTLSGRDPDTQYF.

V gene TRBV5-8 combines with J gene TRBJ1-5, with D possibly matching TRBD1 (6 bases). Germline values: CDR1 SGHTS, CDR2 YDEGEE. The CDR3 runs 15 residues. V shed 4 bases and J shed 4 bases, with 15 bases lying between them. The CDR3 region has the DNA TGTGCCAGCAGCCTCGGGACAAATCGGAATCAGCCCCAGCATTTT. It encodes CASSLGTNRNQPQHF.